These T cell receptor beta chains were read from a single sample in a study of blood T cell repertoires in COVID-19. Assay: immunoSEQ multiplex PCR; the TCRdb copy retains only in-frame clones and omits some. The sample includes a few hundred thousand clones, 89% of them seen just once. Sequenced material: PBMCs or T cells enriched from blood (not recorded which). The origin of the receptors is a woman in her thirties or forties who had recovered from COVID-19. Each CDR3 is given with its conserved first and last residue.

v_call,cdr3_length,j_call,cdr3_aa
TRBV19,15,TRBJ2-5,CASSMVAGVGETQYF
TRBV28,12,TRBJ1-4,CASGGDDEKLFF
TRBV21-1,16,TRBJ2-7,CASTIKGQGSSYEQYF
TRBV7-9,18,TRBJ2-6,CASSASGGPVSGANVLTF
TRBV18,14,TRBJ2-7,CASSPGTGGLEQYF
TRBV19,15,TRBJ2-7,CASSTDRGASYEQYF
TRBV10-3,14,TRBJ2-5,CATKPGQRQETQYF
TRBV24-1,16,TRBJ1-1,CATSDSRTGPGPEAFF
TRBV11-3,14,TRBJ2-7,CASSSGQGTYEQYF
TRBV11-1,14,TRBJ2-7,CASSHIGQGTKQYF
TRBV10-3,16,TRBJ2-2,CAITTETSGSTGELFF
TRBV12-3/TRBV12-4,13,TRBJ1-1,CASSSGSNTEAFF
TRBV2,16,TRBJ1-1,CASSESSGRGNTEAFF
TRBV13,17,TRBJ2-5,CASSSDRQGEGEETQYF
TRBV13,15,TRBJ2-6,CASSLVSSGANVLTF
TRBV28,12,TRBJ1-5,CASSLEVQPQHF
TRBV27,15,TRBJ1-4,CASSPTGKRNEKLFF
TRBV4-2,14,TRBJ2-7,CASSQAPSSYEQYF
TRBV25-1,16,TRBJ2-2,CASSDLGAPNTGELFF
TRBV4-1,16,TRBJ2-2,CASSQDYGTFTGELFF
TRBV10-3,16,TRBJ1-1,CAISEGTGGAYTEAFF
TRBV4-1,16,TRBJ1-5,CASSQDRGAVDQPQHF
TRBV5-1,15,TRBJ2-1,CASSLGASGSNEQFF
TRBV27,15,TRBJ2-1,CASSSLAGGPNEQFF
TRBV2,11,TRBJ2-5,CASELQETQYF
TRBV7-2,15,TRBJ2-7,CASSLASGVSYEQYF
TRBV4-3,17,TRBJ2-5,CASSQGPGGAFQETQYF
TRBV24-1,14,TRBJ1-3,CAASSGASGNTIYF
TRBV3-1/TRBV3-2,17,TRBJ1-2,CASSLLGGQGSNYGYTF
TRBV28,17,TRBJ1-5,CASSPLLRGGRNQPQHF
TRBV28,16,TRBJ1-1,CASSFPRGHSGTEAFF
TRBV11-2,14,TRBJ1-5,CASSLNRVNQPQHF
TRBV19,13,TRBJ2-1,CASSDWTGREQFF
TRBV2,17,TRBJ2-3,CASSGGGRAGGADTQYF
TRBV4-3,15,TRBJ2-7,CASSHSSGGAYEQYF
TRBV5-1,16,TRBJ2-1,CASSRSPGQPYNEQFF
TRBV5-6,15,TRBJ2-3,CASSLVARRTDTQYF
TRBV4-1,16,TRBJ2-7,CASSQENRAGAYEQYF
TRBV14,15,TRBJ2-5,CASRYPPTRQKTQYF
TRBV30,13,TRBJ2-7,CAWTSGNSYEQYF
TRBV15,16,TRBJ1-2,CATSRDRDRAVGGYTF